This TCR beta chain originates from a study of spatial heterogeneity in lung cancer. Time point of the sample: sample taken at primary tumor resection. TCRs were sequenced from unsorted whole RNA of tumor, nontumor lung or PBMC. TCRdb called the 5' RACE reads again in MiXCR, with one record for every CDR3 protein. The top ten hold approximately 2.6% of the sample, which has some 52,000 distinct CDR3 sequences, around 6.7% seen once. V dropped 0 bases and J dropped 0 bases, with 5 bases sitting between them. Germline V gene data show CDR1 as SGHTA and CDR2 as FQGNSA. The CDR3 covers 14 residues. This clonotype was counted at least ten times.

Material: PBMCs, obtained at surgery. This rearrangement joins TRBV7-2 to TRBJ1-1; D remains unclear. This TCR came from a female donor with early-stage non-small cell lung cancer. CDR3 residues: CASSLAVLNTEAFF. The CDR3 region has the DNA TGTGCCAGCAGCTTAGCCGTCTTGAACACTGAAGCTTTCTTT.